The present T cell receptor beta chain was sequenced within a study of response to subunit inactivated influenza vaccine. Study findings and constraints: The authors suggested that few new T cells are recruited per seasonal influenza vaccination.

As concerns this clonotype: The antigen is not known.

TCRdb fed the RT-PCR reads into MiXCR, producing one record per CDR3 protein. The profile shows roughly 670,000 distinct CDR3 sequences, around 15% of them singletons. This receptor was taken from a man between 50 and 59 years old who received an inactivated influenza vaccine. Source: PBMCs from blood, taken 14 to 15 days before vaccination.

As DNA, the CDR3 is TGTGCCAGCAGCAAAGCGCTCGGGACTAGCGGGGGGCACAGCACAGATACGCAGTATTTT. Protein product: CASSKALGTSGGHSTDTQYF. The chain joins TRBV21-1 to TRBJ2-3; the table's D call, TRBD2, was not checked against the DNA. TRBV21-1 is assigned pseudogene status. The CDR3 length is 20 residues.